The present entry profiles one T cell receptor beta chain with its context. Its matching antigen is unknown. Clones were sequenced by immunoSEQ multiplex PCR, and TCRdb holds only the in-frame ones, with some missing. This sample has around 110,000 clones; 80% to 90% occur once, and the top ten carry 3.5% to 5%. The data were obtained in a study of T cell responses to AZD1222 COVID-19 vaccine. Study-wide results and caveats: Close to half of all spike-specific TCRs reportedly target regions of the variants that are unmutated.

The CDR3 runs to 15 residues. Trimming pared 5 bases from V and 4 bases from J, leaving 14 bases between. Germline V gives CDR1 MDHEN, CDR2 SYDVKM. The TCR originated in an adult in good health. The chain has TRBV28 and TRBJ1-4, with D possibly TRBD1 on 5 matching bases. The sample here was peripheral blood, taken on day 0 of MenACWY control vaccination. The CDR3 nucleotides are TGTGCCAGCAGTGGAACACAGGAACATAATGAAAAACTGTTTTTT. This translates into CASSGTQEHNEKLFF.